One sample yielded the 4 T cell receptor beta chains listed below, sequenced in a study of a mutant IDH1 vaccine in newly diagnosed glioma. The antigens for these receptors are not known. Time point described: week 35, safety follow-up. All doses held 300 ug of mutant IDH1 20-mer peptide, with topical imiquimod. Profiling relied on immunoSEQ multiplex PCR, and the TCRdb table lists in-frame clones only, not all of them. The sample shows under 40,000 clones, around 80% of them seen only once. The sequenced sample was PBMCs, obtained from a glioma patient whose treatment included an IDH1 peptide vaccine. Every receptor here comes from a woman between 40 and 55 years old with glioma.

The chain recombines TRBV7-2 with TRBJ2-3; D unclear. CDR1 is SGHTA, CDR2 FQGNSA, per germline. Trimming pared 5 bases from V and 3 bases from J, leaving 9 bases between. This CDR3 comprises 13 residues. CDR3 in amino acids: CASSLQRTDTQYF. CDR3 DNA: TGTGCCAGCAGCCTACAGAGGACAGATACGCAGTATTTT.

This chain joins TRBV2 and TRBJ1-5; D call uncertain. The germline CDR1 and CDR2 sequences are SNHLY and FYNNEI. Trimming pared 7 bases from V and 5 bases from J, leaving 15 bases between. The CDR3 totals 14 residues. CDR3 in amino acids: CASTLEAGYQPQHF. In nucleotides, the CDR3 is TGTGCCAGCACCCTCGAAGCGGGCTATCAGCCCCAGCATTTT.

This chain connects TRBV13 to TRBJ1-5; a weak D match, TRBD1 (5 bases). Trimming took off 4 bases at V and 4 bases at J, with 11 bases between the two ends. The CDR3 consists of 14 residues. Germline V lookup: CDR1 PRHDT, CDR2 FYEKMQ (reference sequence). CDR3 in DNA: TGTGCCAGCAGCTCCGGGGGACCGAATCAGCCCCAGCATTTT. Translation gives CASSSGGPNQPQHF.

The chain is built from TRBV9 and TRBJ1-1, with a weak D call TRBD1 (6 bases). Germline V gene lookup returns CDR1 SGDLS and CDR2 YYNGEE. V was clipped by 4 bases and J by 12 bases, with 16 bases between them. This CDR3 region has 12 residues. Here the CDR3 reads CASSRGGQDPFF. The CDR3 DNA sequence: TGTGCCAGCAGCCGGGGGGGCCAAGATCCTTTCTTT.